Presented here are 5 T cell receptor beta chains from one specimen sequenced in a study of blood T cell repertoires in COVID-19. Only in-frame clones appear in the TCRdb table, and some are missing; sequencing was by immunoSEQ multiplex PCR. Of approximately 230,000 clones in the sample, around nine tenths were seen once. The sample taken for sequencing was PBMCs or T cells enriched from blood (not recorded which). Receptor source: a woman aged 18-35 years who had recovered from COVID-19.

This chain uses TRBV7-9 with TRBJ2-5; 9 bases match TRBD2. The trim removed 1 base at V and 4 bases at J, leaving 7 bases unmatched. The CDR3 spans 16 residues. Germline values: CDR1 SEHNR, CDR2 FQNEAQ (reference sequence). The CDR3 reads CASSLGLAGVLETQYF. In nucleotides, the CDR3 is TGTGCCAGCAGCTTAGGATTAGCGGGAGTTCTAGAGACCCAGTACTTC.

The chain couples TRBV6-2 or TRBV6-3 to TRBJ2-2; 8 nucleotides line up with TRBD2. This CDR3 is 17 amino acids long. J was trimmed by 7 bases and V by 3 bases; bases with no gene match: 13. Germline lookup yields CDR1 MNHEY and CDR2 SVGEGT. The CDR3, as DNA: TGTGCCAGCAGTTATATTCGGGGGGGCCAATTTGTCGGGGAGCTGTTTTTT. Protein: CASSYIRGGQFVGELFF.

This rearrangement joins TRBV2 to TRBJ2-1; 9 bases are a match to TRBD2. The CDR3 loop spans 12 amino acids. The junction had 6 bases not matched to a gene; V was cut back by 9 bases and J by 9 bases. Germline V gene data show CDR1 as SNHLY and CDR2 as FYNNEI. CDR3 nucleotide sequence: TGTGCCAGTACCGGGACTAGCATTGAGCAGTTCTTC. Translated: CASTGTSIEQFF.

The V call is TRBV3-1 (or the pseudogene TRBV3-2), the J call TRBJ2-3; the D gene is possibly TRBD2 (5 bases). The germline CDR1 and CDR2 sequences are LGHDT and YNNKEL (reference sequence). The CDR3 consists of 18 residues. V gave up 2 bases and J gave up 6 bases, with 24 bases separating them. DNA for the CDR3: TGTGCCAGCAGCCAATTTGATTTATCGTCGCTGAGGGCTGATACGCAGTATTTT. This sequence encodes CASSQFDLSSLRADTQYF.

This chain connects TRBV6-5 to TRBJ2-3; weak D call: TRBD2 (5 bases). Trimming took 2 bases from V and 2 from J, leaving 5 bases between them. Per the germline V gene, CDR1 is MNHEY and CDR2 is SVGAGI. This CDR3 contains 13 residues. The CDR3 region has the DNA TGTGCCAGCAGTTACCGGGACACAGATACGCAGTATTTT. Translated, it gives CASSYRDTDTQYF.